Below are 12 T cell receptor beta chains sequenced from a single sample in a study of blood T cell repertoires in COVID-19. Assay used: immunoSEQ multiplex PCR; TCRdb lists only in-frame clones, some missing. The data hold around 45,000 clones, with roughly nine tenths observed a single time. What was sequenced was peripheral blood. Every receptor here comes from a man between 65 and 85 years old with active COVID-19.

The chain joins TRBV28 to TRBJ1-4; 8 nucleotides match TRBD1. Germline V lookup: CDR1 MDHEN, CDR2 SYDVKM. Losses at the gene ends were 3 bases for V and 7 bases for J; bases not matched to a gene: 7. The CDR3 has 15 amino acids. The DNA for the CDR3 is TGTGCCAGCAGTTTGCCCGGACAGGGATCTGAAAAACTGTTTTTT. It specifies CASSLPGQGSEKLFF.

The CDR3 sequence: CAGTLYRVNTEAFF. The CDR3 nucleotides read TGTGCCGGTACCCTCTACAGGGTCAACACTGAAGCTTTCTTT. V and J are TRBV30 and TRBJ1-1; maybe TRBD1 (6 bases). Germline V lookup: CDR1 GTSNPN, CDR2 SVGIG (reference sequence). The V end was cut by 8 bases, the J end by 2 bases, with 18 bases between. The CDR3 totals 14 residues. Supplemented by reference TRBV30 and TRBJ1-1, the full variable domain reads SQTIHQWPATLVQPVGSPLSLECTVEGTSNPNLYWYRQAAGRGLQLLFYSVGIGQISSEVPQNLSASRPQDRQFILSSKKLLLSDSGFYLCAGTLYRVNTEAFFGQGTRLTVV.

The chain is built from TRBV24-1 and TRBJ2-2; D perhaps matches TRBD2 (5 bases). The CDR3 length is 14 residues. Deletions cut 5 bases from V and 1 base from J, with 7 bases between. CDR1 and CDR2 from the germline V gene are KGHDR and SFDVKD. The CDR3 is CATSARVNTGELFF. For the CDR3, the DNA is TGTGCCACCAGTGCGCGGGTGAACACCGGGGAGCTGTTTTTT.

The V and J genes are TRBV4-1 and TRBJ2-7; D is possibly TRBD2 (6 bases). Per the germline V gene, CDR1 is MGHRA and CDR2 is YSYEKL. The CDR3 is made up of 15 amino acids. Trimming took off 3 bases at V and 3 bases at J, with 15 bases between the two ends. CDR3 bases: TGCGCCAGCAGCCATACGGGACTGGGTTTCTACGAGCAGTACTTC. Protein: CASSHTGLGFYEQYF.

This rearrangement joins TRBV7-8 to TRBJ1-5; maybe TRBD1 (6 bases). The CDR3 is made up of 15 amino acids. The germline gives CDR1 SGHVS, CDR2 FQNEAQ. The V end was cut by 2 bases, the J end by 2 bases, with 10 bases between. The CDR3 sequence: CASSLMGQGNQPQHF. The CDR3 DNA is TGTGCCAGCAGCTTAATGGGACAAGGCAATCAGCCCCAGCATTTT.

The V and J genes are TRBV11-2 and TRBJ2-5; D might be TRBD1 (5 bases). The CDR3 is made up of 13 amino acids. CDR1 SGHAT and CDR2 FQNNGV come from the germline V gene. V lost 5 bases and J lost 4, with 11 bases in between. CDR3 in DNA: TGTGCCAGCAGCCTAGGACAAGGAGAGACCCAGTACTTC. Residues: CASSLGQGETQYF.

This clone was recorded once. The chain combines TRBV25-1 with TRBJ2-2; D gene unclear. Germline V gene data show CDR1 as MGHDK and CDR2 as SYGVNS. The CDR3 has 15 residues. Trimming left V 4 bases short and J 0 bases short, with 9 bases between. The CDR3 sequence is CASSAAFANTGELFF. The DNA of the CDR3 is TGTGCCAGCAGTGCAGCGTTCGCGAACACCGGGGAGCTGTTTTTT.

V gene TRBV5-1 combines with J gene TRBJ2-7; 9 nucleotides agree with TRBD2. CDR3 length equals 16 residues. Germline assignment: CDR1 SGHRS and CDR2 YFSETQ. V dropped 0 bases and J dropped 2; count of bases not matched to a gene: 6. The CDR3, as DNA: TGCGCCAGCAGCTTGGATCCTGGCGGGGGGGCCTACGAGCAGTACTTC. Translation gives CASSLDPGGGAYEQYF.

The chain is built from TRBV30 and TRBJ1-2; D not certain. The germline V gene encodes CDR1 GTSNPN and CDR2 SVGIG (reference sequence). V was trimmed by 1 base and J by 0 bases, leaving 9 bases between them. The CDR3 totals 14 residues. The CDR3 protein is CAWSDPNSNYGYTF. Written as DNA, the CDR3 is TGTGCCTGGAGTGATCCAAACTCTAACTATGGCTACACCTTC.

The table lists this clone with a few counts. The V gene is TRBV27, the J gene TRBJ1-6; a possible D gene is TRBD1 (6 bases). Looked up from germline, CDR1 is MNHEY and CDR2 is SMNVEV (reference sequence). The ends were cut back, 6 bases at V and 1 base at J, with 25 bases in the middle. The CDR3 totals 20 residues. The CDR3 bases are TGTGCCAGCAGCCGATTCGCAGGGGAGGGCTTAGGGTCCTATAATTCACCCCTCCACTTT. As protein: CASSRFAGEGLGSYNSPLHF.

The chain employs TRBV25-1 and TRBJ2-1; 7 bases align to TRBD2. V lost 6 bases, J lost 8 bases, and 10 bases stayed unmatched. Germline CDR1 is MGHDK and CDR2 is SYGVNS. The CDR3 contains 14 residues. The CDR3 reads CASSPDVGRDEQFF. The CDR3 DNA reads TGTGCCAGCAGCCCCGATGTAGGGAGGGATGAGCAGTTCTTC.

The chain employs TRBV27 and TRBJ2-7; 10 bases are shared with TRBD2. V shed 4 bases and J 3 bases; nucleotides not matched to a gene: 6. The CDR3 contains 15 residues. Germline loops: CDR1 MNHEY, CDR2 SMNVEV (reference sequence). CDR3 sequence: CASSSDSGGFYEQYF. In DNA, the CDR3 is TGTGCCAGCAGTTCCGATAGCGGGGGGTTCTACGAGCAGTACTTC.